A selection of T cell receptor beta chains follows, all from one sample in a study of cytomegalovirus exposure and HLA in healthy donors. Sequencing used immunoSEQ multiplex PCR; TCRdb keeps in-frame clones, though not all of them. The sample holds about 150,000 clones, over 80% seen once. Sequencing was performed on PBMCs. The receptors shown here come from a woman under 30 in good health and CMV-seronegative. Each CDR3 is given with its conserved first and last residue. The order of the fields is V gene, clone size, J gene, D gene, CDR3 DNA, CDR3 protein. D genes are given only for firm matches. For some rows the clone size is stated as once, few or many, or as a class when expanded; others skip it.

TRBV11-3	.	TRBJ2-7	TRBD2	TGTGCCAGCAGCTTTGGGGGGGGACGGGCCAACTCCTACGAGCAGTACTTC	CASSFGGGRANSYEQYF
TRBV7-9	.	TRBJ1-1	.	TGTGCCAGCAGCTGGGGGCCTACTGAAGCTTTCTTT	CASSWGPTEAFF
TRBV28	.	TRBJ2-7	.	TGTGCCAGCAGTCCGCCCTCGACAGAACCCTACGAGCAGTACTTC	CASSPPSTEPYEQYF
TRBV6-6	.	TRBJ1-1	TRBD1	TGTGCCAGCAGTTACACAGGGGGGGCCACTGAAGCTTTCTTT	CASSYTGGATEAFF
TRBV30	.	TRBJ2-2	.	TGTGCCTGGAAGTACGGGGTAACCGGGGAGCTGTTTTTT	CAWKYGVTGELFF
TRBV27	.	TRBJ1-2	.	TGTGCCAGCCAAATTGACAGGACCGCTAACTATGGCTACACCTTC	CASQIDRTANYGYTF
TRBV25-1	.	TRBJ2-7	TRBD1	TGTGCCAGCAGTGATCCTACTAGTACGGGACAGGAGTACTTC	CASSDPTSTGQEYF
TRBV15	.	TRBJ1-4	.	TGTGCCACCAGCTTTAATCAACGGGATGAAAAACTGCTTTTT	CATSFNQRDEKLLF
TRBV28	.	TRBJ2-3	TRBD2	TGTGCCAGCAGTTTATCCATGTCGGGGGGGGCAGATACGCAGTATTTT	CASSLSMSGGADTQYF
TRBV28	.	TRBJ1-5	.	TGTGCCAGCACACTGGGGGGACTGACCATTGAGCCCCAGCATTTT	CASTLGGLTIEPQHF
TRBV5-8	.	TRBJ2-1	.	TGTGCCAGCAGCTACGGGGGTGAAAATGAGCAGTTCTTC	CASSYGGENEQFF
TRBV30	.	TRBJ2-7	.	TGTGCCTGGAGGTCTAGCGCGAGGAACGAGCAGTACTTC	CAWRSSARNEQYF
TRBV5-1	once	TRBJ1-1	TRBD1	TGCGCCAGCAGCTTGGGAGGGACAGGGCTCCCCCTACTTTGGGCTGAAGCTTTCTTT	CASSLGGTGLPLLWAEAFF
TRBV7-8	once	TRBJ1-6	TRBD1	TGTGCCAGCAGCTTAGTGTCAGGGGGCAATAATAATTCACCCCTCCACTTT	CASSLVSGGNNNSPLHF
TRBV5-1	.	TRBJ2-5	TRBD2	TGCGCCAGCAGCCCTAGCGGGGGGGCATGGGAGACCCAGTACTTC	CASSPSGGAWETQYF
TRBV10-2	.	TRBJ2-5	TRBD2	TGCGCCAGCCGTATAGCGGGGGGGGTAGAGACCCAGTACTTC	CASRIAGGVETQYF
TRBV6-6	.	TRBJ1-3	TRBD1	TGTGCCAGCACCGACAGGGGATGGTACTCTGGAAACACCATATATTTT	CASTDRGWYSGNTIYF